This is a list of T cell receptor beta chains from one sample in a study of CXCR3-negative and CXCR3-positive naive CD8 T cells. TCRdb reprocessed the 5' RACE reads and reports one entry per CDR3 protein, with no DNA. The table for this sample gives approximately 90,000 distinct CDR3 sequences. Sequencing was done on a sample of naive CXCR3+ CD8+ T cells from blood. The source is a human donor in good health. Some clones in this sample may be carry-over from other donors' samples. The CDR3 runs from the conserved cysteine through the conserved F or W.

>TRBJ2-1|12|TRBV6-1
CASEDYYDEQFF
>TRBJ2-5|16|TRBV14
CASSQEVGGWVETQYF
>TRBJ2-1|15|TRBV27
CASSDLLSSYNEQFF
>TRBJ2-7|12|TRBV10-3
CATQDGLWEQYF
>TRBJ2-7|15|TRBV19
CASSISPRSSYEQYF
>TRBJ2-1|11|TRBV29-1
CSAGQGNEQFF
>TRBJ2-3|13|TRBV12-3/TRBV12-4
CASSLIGTDTQYF
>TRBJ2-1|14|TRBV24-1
CATSDFGGPNEQFF
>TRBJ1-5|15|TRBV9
CASSVDQGDNQPQHF
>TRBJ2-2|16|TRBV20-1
CSARWDSYRTGGELFF
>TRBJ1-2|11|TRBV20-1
CEAWLNYGYTF
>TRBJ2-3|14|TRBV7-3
CASSLMGFADTQYF
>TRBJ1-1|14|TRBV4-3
CASSQDPGDTEAFF
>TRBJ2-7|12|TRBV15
CATGYRGFEQYF
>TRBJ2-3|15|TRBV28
CASSMTSGGADTQYF
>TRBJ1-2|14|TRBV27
CASSFIGGAAGYTF
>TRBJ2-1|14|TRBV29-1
CSVVGIAGNYEQFF
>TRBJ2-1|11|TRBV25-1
CAGATSNEQFF
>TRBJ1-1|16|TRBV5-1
CASSPAGIDPNTEAFF
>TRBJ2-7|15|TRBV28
CASSPRQGTTYEQYF
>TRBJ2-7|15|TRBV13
CASSSRQETSYEQYF
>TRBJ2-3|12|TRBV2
CVSGGATDTQYF
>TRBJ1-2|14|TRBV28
CASRMDRGLYGYTF
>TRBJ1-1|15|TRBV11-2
CASSPHDRENTEAFF
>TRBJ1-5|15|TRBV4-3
CASAPDRGSNQPQHF
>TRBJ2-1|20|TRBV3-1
CASSPTSGGARKSSYNEQFF
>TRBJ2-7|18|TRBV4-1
CASSQEGGGPRGAYEQYF
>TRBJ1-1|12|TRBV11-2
CASQQGISEAFF
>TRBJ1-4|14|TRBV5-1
CASSQGEFNEKLFF
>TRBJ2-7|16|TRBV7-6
CASSLEASGGSYEQYF
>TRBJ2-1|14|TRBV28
CASRKGNSYNEQFF
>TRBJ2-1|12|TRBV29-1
CSVDPGINEQFF
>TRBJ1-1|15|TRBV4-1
CASSQATGVNTEAFF
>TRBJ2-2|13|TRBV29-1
CSVYSADTGELFF
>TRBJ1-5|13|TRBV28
CASSPPLGQPQHF
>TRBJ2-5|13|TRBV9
CASSVGREETQYF
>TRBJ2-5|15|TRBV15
CATSRDLQAGETQYF
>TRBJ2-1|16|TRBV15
CATSRVGQFYDNEQFF
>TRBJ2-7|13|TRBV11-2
CASSQGTDYEQYF
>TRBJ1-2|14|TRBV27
CASSPNNVGYGYTF
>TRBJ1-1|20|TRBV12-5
CASGFLVHGTGGVGGTEAFF
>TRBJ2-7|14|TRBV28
CASSQDLGGYEQYF